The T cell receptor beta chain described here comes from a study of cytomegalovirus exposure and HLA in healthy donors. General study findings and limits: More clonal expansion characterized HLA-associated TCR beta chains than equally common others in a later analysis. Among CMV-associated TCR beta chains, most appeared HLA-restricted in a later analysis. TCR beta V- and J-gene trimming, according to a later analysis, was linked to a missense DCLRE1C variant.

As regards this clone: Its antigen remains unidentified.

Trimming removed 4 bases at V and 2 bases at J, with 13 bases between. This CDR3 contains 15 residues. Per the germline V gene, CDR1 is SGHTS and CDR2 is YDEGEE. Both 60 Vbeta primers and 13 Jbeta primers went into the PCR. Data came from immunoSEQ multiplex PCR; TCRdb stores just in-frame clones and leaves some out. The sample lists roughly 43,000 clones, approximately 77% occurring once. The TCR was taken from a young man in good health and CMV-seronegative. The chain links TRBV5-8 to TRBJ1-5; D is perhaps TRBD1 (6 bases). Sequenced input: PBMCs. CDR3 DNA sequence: TGTGCCAGCAGCCAGGGGTTTTTTGGCAATCAGCCCCAGCATTTT. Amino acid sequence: CASSQGFFGNQPQHF.